These 28 T cell receptor beta chains originate from one sample sequenced in a study of a mutant IDH1 vaccine in newly diagnosed glioma. Sequenced by immunoSEQ multiplex PCR; TCRdb stores in-frame clones only, minus some. This table holds approximately 21,000 clones, roughly 83% found once. The antigens of these receptors remain unknown. The time point here: week 47, end of study. The vaccine gave 300 ug of a 20-mer mutant IDH1 peptide subcutaneously per dose. Material: PBMCs, obtained from a glioma patient whose treatment included an IDH1 peptide vaccine. The receptors derive from a man aged 35-49 years with glioma.

The chain uses TRBV4-1 and TRBJ2-2, with 9 bases fitting TRBD2. J lost 6 bases, V lost 1 base, and 15 bases had no gene match. CDR3 length: 19 amino acids. Germline CDR1 and CDR2: MGHRA and YSYEKL. CDR3 loop: CASSQGKIAGELSPGELFF. The CDR3 DNA is TGCGCCAGCAGCCAAGGAAAGATAGCGGGAGAACTGAGCCCCGGGGAGCTGTTTTTT.

The chain uses TRBV21-1 and TRBJ1-5; the tabulated D call, TRBD1, remains unverified against the DNA. TRBV21-1 is recorded as a pseudogene. The CDR3 runs 17 residues. CDR3 DNA: TGTGCCAGCAGCAAACACTCCGGGACAGGGCGGGATCAGCCCCAGCATTTT. This translates into CASSKHSGTGRDQPQHF.

This chain uses TRBV6-5 with TRBJ1-1; unclear D gene. The CDR3 covers 13 residues. Germline CDR1 reads MNHEY; CDR2 reads SVGAGI. V lost 1 base and J 1 base, leaving 4 bases between the germline ends. The CDR3 nucleotides read TGTGCCAGCAGTTACTTCCGGAACACTGAAGCTTTCTTT. It encodes CASSYFRNTEAFF.

The J gene is TRBJ2-2, the V gene TRBV5-1; possible D gene TRBD2, 6 bases. The CDR3 contains 13 residues. The germline V gene has CDR1 SGHRS and CDR2 YFSETQ. Trimming cost V 9 bases and J 7 bases, with 16 bases left between them. The CDR3 reads CATATEGGGELFF. CDR3 nucleotides: TGCGCCACCGCGACGGAGGGCGGCGGGGAGCTGTTTTTT.

The rearrangement joins TRBV6-1 to TRBJ2-7, with D possibly being TRBD1 (6 bases). Germline V CDR1 and CDR2: MNHNS, SASEGT. Trimming removed 9 bases from V and 8 bases from J, with 23 bases in between. CDR3 length equals 14 residues. The CDR3: CASYSYRVPWKQYF. In DNA form, the CDR3 reads TGTGCCAGTTACTCTTACAGGGTACCGTGGAAGCAGTACTTC.

The rearrangement links TRBV7-9 to TRBJ1-2; D unclear. Germline-derived CDR1 and CDR2 are SEHNR and FQNEAQ (reference sequence). V was trimmed by 4 bases and J by 0 bases, leaving 6 bases between them. CDR3 length: 13 residues. As DNA, the CDR3 is TGTGCCAGCAGCTCCCCCCCTAACTATGGCTACACCTTC. Translated, it gives CASSSPPNYGYTF.

This chain links TRBV6-5 with TRBJ2-3; no reliable D call. The CDR3 is made up of 11 amino acids. The germline V gene encodes CDR1 MNHEY and CDR2 SVGAGI. V was clipped by 6 bases and J by 2 bases, with 3 bases between them. The CDR3 region is CASRLTDTQYF. The CDR3 DNA sequence: TGTGCCAGCAGACTCACAGATACGCAGTATTTT.

This CDR3 is CASSQDGASGSPLGQFF. As DNA, the CDR3 is TGTGCCAGCAGCCAAGATGGGGCTAGCGGGAGTCCGTTGGGGCAGTTCTTC. The gene calls are TRBV4-2 and TRBJ2-1; 10 positions agree with TRBD2. V gave up 0 bases and J gave up 12 bases; unmatched junction bases: 14. This CDR3 region has 17 residues. Germline V gene sequence: CDR1 LGHNA, CDR2 YNFKEQ.

This chain joins TRBV18 and TRBJ1-2; D perhaps matches TRBD1 (5 bases). The CDR3 has 15 residues. Per germline, CDR1 KGHSH and CDR2 LQKENI. Trimming pared 2 bases from V and 5 bases from J, leaving 15 bases between. The CDR3 region is CASSPGTGTIYGYTF. The CDR3 DNA sequence: TGTGCCAGCTCACCAGGCACCGGGACTATATATGGCTACACCTTC.

CDR3 region: CASSYSAGGPYEQYF. The CDR3 nucleotides read TGTGCCAGCAGTTACTCGGCGGGAGGGCCTTACGAGCAGTACTTC. The chain carries TRBV6-5 and TRBJ2-7, with 9 bases matching TRBD2. The ends lost 0 bases at V and 4 bases at J; junction bases unmatched: 4. This CDR3 is built from 15 residues. CDR1 is MNHEY and CDR2 is SVGAGI in the germline V gene.

The chain joins TRBV19 to TRBJ2-7; 7 positions agree with TRBD1. The CDR3 is 14 amino acids. With 4 bases clipped from V and 3 bases from J, the junction kept 6 bases outside the gene matches. CDR1 LNHDA and CDR2 SQIVND come from the germline V gene (reference sequence). CDR3 loop: CASSRTGKGYEQYF. The CDR3 nucleotides are TGTGCCAGTAGTAGGACAGGCAAGGGCTACGAGCAGTACTTC.

J is TRBJ2-2 and V is TRBV5-1; TRBD2 matches at 14 bases. The CDR3 is made up of 15 amino acids. Trimming at V came to 5 bases and at J to 8 bases, leaving 5 bases not matched to a gene. Germline V gives CDR1 SGHRS, CDR2 YFSETQ. The CDR3 protein is CASRTSGRADGELFF. CDR3 sequence (DNA): TGCGCCAGCAGGACTAGCGGGAGGGCCGATGGGGAGCTGTTTTTT.

The CDR3 reads CASRQALFQYF. The CDR3 DNA is TGTGCCAGCAGACAGGCACTTTTTCAGTACTTC. V usage is TRBV2 and J usage is TRBJ2-4, with a weak D call TRBD1 (5 bases). V dropped 6 bases and J dropped 11 bases, with 11 bases sitting between them. The CDR3 loop spans 11 amino acids. The V gene's germline CDR1 is SNHLY and CDR2 FYNNEI.

The rearrangement uses TRBV7-6 and TRBJ1-5, with D perhaps TRBD1 (5 bases). CDR1 is SGHVS and CDR2 is FNYEAQ in the germline V gene. The CDR3 runs to 17 residues. The V and J ends lost 5 bases and 0 bases respectively, with 17 bases between them. The CDR3 spells CASSPGTGMYSNQPQHF. The CDR3 nucleotides are TGTGCCAGCAGCCCGGGGACGGGAATGTATAGCAATCAGCCCCAGCATTTT.

The V call is TRBV19, the J call TRBJ2-7; tentative D call: TRBD2 (6 bases). Trimming cost V 0 bases and J 1 base, with 7 bases left between them. Germline CDR1 reads LNHDA; CDR2 reads SQIVND (reference sequence). The CDR3 has 14 residues. CDR3 sequence reads: CASSIDRGSYEQYF. The DNA of the CDR3 is TGTGCCAGTAGTATAGATCGGGGGTCCTACGAGCAGTACTTC.

This chain connects TRBV5-1 to TRBJ1-5; TRBD1 matches 8 bases. J was trimmed by 6 bases and V by 4 bases; bases with no gene match: 6. CDR3 length equals 14 residues. Germline assignment: CDR1 SGHRS and CDR2 YFSETQ. CDR3: CASSPGQGGQPQHF. The CDR3 DNA is TGCGCCAGCAGCCCCGGACAGGGAGGTCAGCCCCAGCATTTT. Together with reference TRBV5-1 and TRBJ1-5, the CDR3 gives the full variable domain: KAGVTQTPRYLIKTRGQQVTLSCSPISGHRSVSWYQQTPGQGLQFLFEYFSETQRNKGNFPGRFSGRQFSNSRSEMNVSTLELGDSALYLCASSPGQGGQPQHFGDGTRLSIL.

V is TRBV2 and J is TRBJ1-5; maybe TRBD1 (5 bases). Looked up from germline, CDR1 is SNHLY and CDR2 is FYNNEI. This CDR3 is 16 amino acids long. Deletions cut 3 bases from V and 5 bases from J, with 17 bases between. The CDR3 is CASSDYKTDFYQPQHF. CDR3 DNA: TGTGCCAGCAGTGATTATAAGACAGACTTTTATCAGCCCCAGCATTTT.

The rearrangement links TRBV6-5 to TRBJ2-5, with a possible D match to TRBD2 (5 bases). The CDR3 contains 13 residues. Germline V gives CDR1 MNHEY, CDR2 SVGAGI. Trimming shortened V by 6 bases and J by 5 bases, and 13 bases separated the two germline ends. CDR3: CASSRGFGETQYF. In DNA, the CDR3 is TGTGCCAGCAGCCGGGGATTCGGGGAGACCCAGTACTTC.

This chain links TRBV6-6 with TRBJ2-5; D gene unclear. The germline gives CDR1 MNHNY, CDR2 SVGAGI (reference sequence). Trimming left V 7 bases short and J 1 base short, with 10 bases between. The CDR3 totals 13 residues. CDR3 residues: CASTIQSQETQYF. The CDR3 nucleotides are TGTGCCAGCACGATACAGAGCCAAGAGACCCAGTACTTC.

The rearrangement uses TRBV6-1 and TRBJ1-5; maybe TRBD1 (6 bases). Germline lookup yields CDR1 MNHNS and CDR2 SASEGT. Between the trimmed V and J ends, which lost 6 bases and 1 base, there was a span of 10 bases. This CDR3 spans 14 amino acids. In nucleotides, the CDR3 is TGTGCCAGCAGCCCCCAGGGGAGCAATCAGCCCCAGCATTTT. Protein product: CASSPQGSNQPQHF.

The rearrangement uses TRBV6-1 and TRBJ1-2, with a tentative D call TRBD1 (5 bases). This CDR3 spans 14 amino acids. V shed 8 bases and J shed 3 bases, with 16 bases lying between them. From germline, CDR1 is MNHNS and CDR2 SASEGT. CDR3 DNA sequence: TGTGCCAGCTGGGGGAGGATCCCCGACTATGGCTACACCTTC. This translates into CASWGRIPDYGYTF.

The rearrangement uses TRBV30 and TRBJ2-7; possibly TRBD1 or TRBD2 for D (5 bases each). The CDR3 is 14 amino acids. Trimming cost V 3 bases and J 2 bases, with 14 bases left between them. Germline loops: CDR1 GTSNPN, CDR2 SVGIG (reference sequence). CDR3 sequence: CAWRGDGETYEQYF. CDR3 sequence (DNA): TGTGCCTGGAGGGGGGACGGAGAGACCTACGAGCAGTACTTC.

This clone was counted a few times. The chain couples TRBV20-1 to TRBJ2-7; weak D call: TRBD1 (6 bases). V was shortened by 6 bases and J by 6 bases, with 12 bases between the two germline ends. The length of the CDR3 is 11 residues. CDR1 is DFQATT and CDR2 is SNEGSKA in the germline V gene (reference sequence). CDR3 coding DNA: TGCAGTGCACCGGACAGAGGCGAGCAGTACTTC. Residues: CSAPDRGEQYF.

The chain employs TRBV6-5 and TRBJ2-7; 8 bases map to TRBD2. CDR3 length equals 15 residues. With V trimmed by 6 bases and J by 1 base, 8 bases remained unmatched. CDR1 is MNHEY and CDR2 is SVGAGI in the germline V gene. CDR3 region: CASRLSGIGSYEQYF. The DNA of the CDR3 is TGTGCCAGCAGGCTTAGCGGGATAGGGTCCTACGAGCAGTACTTC.

V usage is TRBV6-5 and J usage is TRBJ2-6, with 7 bases aligning to TRBD1. This CDR3 region has 15 residues. Germline V gene sequence: CDR1 MNHEY, CDR2 SVGAGI. J gave up 2 bases and V 6 bases, and 4 bases lay outside the gene matches. The CDR3 sequence: CASRKDRAGANVLTF. For the CDR3, the DNA is TGTGCCAGCAGGAAAGACAGGGCTGGGGCCAACGTCCTGACTTTC.

The chain couples TRBV28 to TRBJ2-7; D not certain. From germline, CDR1 is MDHEN and CDR2 SYDVKM. This CDR3 has 15 amino acids. The V end lost 7 bases, the J end lost 4 bases, and 20 bases lay between the germline ends. CDR3 nucleotide sequence: TGTGCCAGCACAAAAACCTCATCGGGCAGGTACGAGCAGTACTTC. Translated: CASTKTSSGRYEQYF.

The CDR3 region is CASSTAGVTEAFF. Written as DNA, the CDR3 is TGTGCCAGCAGCACTGCAGGGGTGACTGAAGCTTTCTTT. The rearrangement links TRBV7-9 to TRBJ1-1; maybe TRBD1 (6 bases). Germline V gives CDR1 SEHNR, CDR2 FQNEAQ (reference sequence). V lost 5 bases to trimming and J lost 5 bases, with 12 bases between them. There are 13 residues in the CDR3.

The V call is TRBV7-2, the J call TRBJ2-3, with a weak D call TRBD2 (6 bases). Per the germline V gene, CDR1 is SGHTA and CDR2 is FQGNSA. Trimming stripped 4 bases from V and 2 bases from J, with 10 bases between. The CDR3 covers 14 residues. The CDR3 here is CASSSGRYTDTQYF. CDR3 DNA: TGTGCCAGCAGCTCGGGGAGGTACACAGATACGCAGTATTTT.